This T cell receptor (beta chain) is drawn from a study of beta chain features in type 1 diabetes. Findings and limits, study-wide: When Type 1 diabetes patients were examined, their TCRB CDR3s proved moderately but significantly shorter in all four CD4+ subsets. Whatever favoring of shorter templates PCR might show would apply equally to patients and controls.

Of the isolated RNA, all was reverse transcribed, and so the sequenced material was expressed TCRB transcripts. Assay used: immunoSEQ multiplex PCR; TCRdb lists only in-frame clones, some missing. The table has 300,000 to 400,000 clones, approximately 9.9% seen once; the top ten hold around 1%. The table lists this clone with a few counts. What it recognizes is unknown. The CDR3 totals 13 residues. From germline, CDR1 is SEHNR and CDR2 FQNEAQ (reference sequence). V was clipped by 5 bases and J by 8 bases; unmatched bases: 7. This clonotype originated in a man aged 30 to 39 with type 1 diabetes. Sequences were obtained from central memory CD4+ T cells from blood. The chain links TRBV7-9 to TRBJ1-1; TRBD1 matches at 8 bases. DNA for the CDR3: TGTGCCAGCAGCGAAACCACAGGGGGAGAAGCTTTCTTT. Translated: CASSETTGGEAFF.